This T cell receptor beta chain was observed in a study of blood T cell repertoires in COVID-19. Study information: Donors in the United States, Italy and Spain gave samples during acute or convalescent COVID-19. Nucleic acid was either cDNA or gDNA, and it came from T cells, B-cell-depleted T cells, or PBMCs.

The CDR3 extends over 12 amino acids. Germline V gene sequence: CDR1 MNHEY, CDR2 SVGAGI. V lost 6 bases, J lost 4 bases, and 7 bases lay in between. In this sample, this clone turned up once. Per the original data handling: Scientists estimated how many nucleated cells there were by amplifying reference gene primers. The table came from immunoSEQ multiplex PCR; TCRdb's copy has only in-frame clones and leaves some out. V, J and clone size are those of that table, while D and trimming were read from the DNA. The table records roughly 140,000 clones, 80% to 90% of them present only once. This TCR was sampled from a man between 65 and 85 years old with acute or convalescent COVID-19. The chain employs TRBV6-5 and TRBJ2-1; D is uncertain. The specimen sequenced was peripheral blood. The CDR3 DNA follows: TGTGCCAGCAGCTCTACGTACAATGAGCAGTTCTTC. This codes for CASSSTYNEQFF.